What follows are 14 T cell receptor beta chains derived from one specimen sequenced in a study of blood T cell repertoires in COVID-19. Assay used: immunoSEQ multiplex PCR; TCRdb lists only in-frame clones, some missing. The table records around 180,000 clones, 65% to 90% of them present only once. The sequenced sample was peripheral blood. The receptors were sampled from a human donor in a cohort sampled during active COVID-19.

CDR3: CATGDRGRTDTQYF. In DNA form, the CDR3 reads TGTGCCACCGGGGACAGGGGGCGTACAGATACGCAGTATTTT. The chain links TRBV15 to TRBJ2-3, with 12 bases that match TRBD1. The V and J ends lost 8 bases and 3 bases, in that order; junction bases with no gene match: 3. The CDR3 is 14 residues long. Germline V gives CDR1 LNHNV, CDR2 YYDKDF (reference sequence).

The V call is TRBV20-1, the J call TRBJ1-2; 8 bases agree with TRBD1. Losses at the gene ends were 3 bases for V and 1 base for J; bases not matched to a gene: 13. In germline, CDR1 is DFQATT, CDR2 SNEGSKA (reference sequence). CDR3 length: 17 amino acids. The CDR3 here is CSASPPGLGQGNYGYTF. CDR3 nucleotide sequence: TGCAGTGCTAGTCCCCCCGGCCTCGGACAGGGTAACTATGGCTACACCTTC.

V is TRBV5-1 and J is TRBJ2-1; D may be TRBD1 (6 bases). CDR3 size: 15 residues. Trimming removed 2 bases from V and 2 bases from J, with 11 bases in between. The V gene's germline CDR1 is SGHRS and CDR2 YFSETQ. The CDR3 DNA follows: TGCGCCAGCAGCTTTGGACAGTGGGCCTACAATGAGCAGTTCTTC. Translating it yields CASSFGQWAYNEQFF.

The gene calls are TRBV4-3 and TRBJ1-2; possibly TRBD1 for D (6 bases). The CDR3 contains 16 residues. V was pared by 1 base and J by 8 bases, with 20 bases between. Germline values: CDR1 LGHNA, CDR2 YSLEER. The CDR3 reads CASSQGRGGRLVGYTF. Written as DNA, the CDR3 is TGCGCCAGCAGCCAAGGGAGGGGGGGGCGCTTGGTAGGCTACACCTTC.

The chain is built from TRBV6-5 and TRBJ2-2, with D possibly matching TRBD2 (6 bases). Trimming took 7 bases from V and 3 from J, leaving 15 bases between them. CDR3 length: 15 residues. The germline V gene has CDR1 MNHEY and CDR2 SVGAGI. CDR3 nucleotide sequence: TGTGCCAGCAACTTTGGAGGGGCGGACACCGGGGAGCTGTTTTTT. As protein: CASNFGGADTGELFF.

The rearrangement links TRBV6-2 or TRBV6-3 to TRBJ2-7; perhaps TRBD1 as D (6 bases). The ends were cut back, 6 bases at V and 0 bases at J, with 12 bases in the middle. The germline V gene encodes CDR1 MNHEY and CDR2 SVGEGT. This CDR3 is 14 amino acids long. The CDR3 spells CASRYGQSSYEQYF. In DNA form, the CDR3 reads TGTGCCAGCAGGTACGGACAGAGCTCCTACGAGCAGTACTTC.

V usage is TRBV5-5 and J usage is TRBJ1-5; D not certain. This CDR3 is built from 13 residues. Germline V gene data show CDR1 as SGHKS and CDR2 as YYEKEE (reference sequence). Deletions cut 0 bases from V and 3 bases from J, with 4 bases between. Here the CDR3 DNA reads TGTGCCAGCAGCTTGGTAGTCAATCAGCCCCAGCATTTT. It translates to CASSLVVNQPQHF.

J is TRBJ2-1 and V is TRBV4-2; 7 nucleotides agree with TRBD2. The germline V gene encodes CDR1 LGHNA and CDR2 YNFKEQ. There are 15 residues in the CDR3. V dropped 4 bases and J dropped 3; count of bases not matched to a gene: 6. CDR3 sequence reads: CASSLGTINYNEQFF. Written as DNA, the CDR3 is TGTGCCAGCAGCCTCGGGACTATAAACTACAATGAGCAGTTCTTC.

This sequence joins TRBV5-4 and TRBJ2-5; 7 nucleotides agree with TRBD1. This CDR3 spans 14 amino acids. Germline V gene sequence: CDR1 SGHNT, CDR2 YYREEE (reference sequence). Trimming cost V 4 bases and J 4 bases; bases outside gene matches: 7. The CDR3 loop reads CASSMTGTVETQYF. CDR3 DNA: TGTGCCAGCAGCATGACCGGGACAGTAGAGACCCAGTACTTC. Supplemented by reference TRBV5-4 and TRBJ2-5, the full variable domain reads ETGVTQSPTHLIKTRGQQVTLRCSSQSGHNTVSWYQQALGQGPQFIFQYYREEENGRGNFPPRFSGLQFPNYSSELNVNALELDDSALYLCASSMTGTVETQYFGPGTRLLVL.

This clone was counted only a few times. V and J are TRBV25-1 and TRBJ2-1; 7 bases are shared with TRBD1. J was trimmed by 13 bases and V by 4 bases; bases with no gene match: 4. This CDR3 spans 11 amino acids. Germline-derived CDR1 and CDR2 are MGHDK and SYGVNS. CDR3 amino acids: CASSARDSQFF. The CDR3 DNA sequence: TGTGCCAGCAGTGCCCGGGACAGTCAGTTCTTC.

The V gene is TRBV7-9, the J gene TRBJ1-2; D is undetermined. Germline V CDR1 and CDR2: SEHNR, FQNEAQ (reference sequence). The CDR3 has 15 residues. V dropped 1 base and J dropped 1 base, with 10 bases sitting between them. CDR3: CASSLGTADNYGYTF. For the CDR3, the DNA is TGTGCCAGCAGCTTAGGTACAGCCGATAACTATGGCTACACCTTC.

This chain joins TRBV5-1 and TRBJ2-7; weak D call: TRBD1 (5 bases). The germline V and J ends were trimmed by 4 bases and 1 base, with 9 bases remaining between them. From germline, CDR1 is SGHRS and CDR2 YFSETQ. The CDR3 sequence is 13 residues long. CDR3 DNA: TGCGCCAGCAGCCCGGACACGTCCTACGAGCAGTACTTC. Protein product: CASSPDTSYEQYF.

This chain uses TRBV28 with TRBJ1-1; TRBD1 aligns across 8 bases. Trimming at V came to 9 bases and at J to 11 bases, leaving 11 bases not matched to a gene. Germline V CDR1 and CDR2: MDHEN, SYDVKM. The CDR3 has 12 residues. Here the CDR3 reads CASQRWTGWAFF. The CDR3, as DNA: TGTGCCAGTCAGAGATGGACAGGGTGGGCTTTCTTT.

The J gene is TRBJ2-7, the V gene TRBV4-1; D perhaps matches TRBD2 (5 bases). This CDR3 is built from 16 residues. Trimming took off 5 bases at V and 0 bases at J, with 17 bases between the two ends. Germline CDR1 reads MGHRA; CDR2 reads YSYEKL. As DNA, the CDR3 is TGCGCCAGCAGCGTACGGGAAACCAAAACCTCCTACGAGCAGTACTTC. Amino acids: CASSVRETKTSYEQYF.